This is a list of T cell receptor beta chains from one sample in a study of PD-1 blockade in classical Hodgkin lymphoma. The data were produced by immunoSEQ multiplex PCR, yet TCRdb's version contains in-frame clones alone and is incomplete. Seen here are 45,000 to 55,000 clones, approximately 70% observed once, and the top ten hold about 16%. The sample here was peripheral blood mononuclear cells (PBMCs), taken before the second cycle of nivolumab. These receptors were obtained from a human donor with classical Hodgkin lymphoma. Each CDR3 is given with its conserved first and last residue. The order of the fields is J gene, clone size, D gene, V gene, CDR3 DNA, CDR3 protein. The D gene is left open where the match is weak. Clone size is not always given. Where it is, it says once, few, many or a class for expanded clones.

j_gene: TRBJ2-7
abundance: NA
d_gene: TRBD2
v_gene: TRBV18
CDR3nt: TGTGCCAGCTCACCGGAAGCGGGGTCCTACGAGCAGTACTTC
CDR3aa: CASSPEAGSYEQYF

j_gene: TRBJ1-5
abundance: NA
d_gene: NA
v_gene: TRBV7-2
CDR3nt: TGTGCCAGCAGCCTGGTGGGTTGGAGCAATCAGCCCCAGCATTTT
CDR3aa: CASSLVGWSNQPQHF

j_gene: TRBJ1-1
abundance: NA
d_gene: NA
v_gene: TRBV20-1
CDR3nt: TGCAGTGCCGCTGGCGGGGGGCGAGCTTTCTTT
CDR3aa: CSAAGGGRAFF

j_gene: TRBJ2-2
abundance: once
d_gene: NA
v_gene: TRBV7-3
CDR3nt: TGTGCCAGCAGCCAATGGGGTGGTTACGGGGAGCTGTTTTTT
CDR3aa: CASSQWGGYGELFF

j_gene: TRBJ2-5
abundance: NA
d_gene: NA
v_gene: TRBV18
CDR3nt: TGTGCCAGCTCACCACCAGAGCAGTTTCGACAAGAGACCCAGTACTTC
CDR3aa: CASSPPEQFRQETQYF

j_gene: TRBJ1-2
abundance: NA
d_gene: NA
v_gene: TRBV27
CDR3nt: TGTGCCAGCAGTTTTCTATCCGGGAACTATGGCTACACCTTC
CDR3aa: CASSFLSGNYGYTF

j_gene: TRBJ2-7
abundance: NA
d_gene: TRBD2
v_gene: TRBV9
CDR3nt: TGTGCCAGCAGCTTGGGACTAGGTACCTACGAGCAGTACTTC
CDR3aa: CASSLGLGTYEQYF

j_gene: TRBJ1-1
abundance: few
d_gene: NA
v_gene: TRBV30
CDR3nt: TGTGCCTGGAGTGTACTGAGAAGTGAAGCTTTCTTT
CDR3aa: CAWSVLRSEAFF

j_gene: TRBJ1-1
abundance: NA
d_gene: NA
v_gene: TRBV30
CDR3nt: TGTGCCTGGAATGGGGGCAACACTGAAGCTTTCTTT
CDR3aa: CAWNGGNTEAFF

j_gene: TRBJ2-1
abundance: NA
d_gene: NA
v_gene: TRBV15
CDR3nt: TGTGCCACCAGCAGAGAAGGGGACTCCTACAATGAGCAGTTCTTC
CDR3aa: CATSREGDSYNEQFF

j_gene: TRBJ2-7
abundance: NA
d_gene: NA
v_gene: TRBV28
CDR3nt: TGTGCCAGCTTATCTACGACGGATTCGGGGTACGAGCAGTACTTC
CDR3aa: CASLSTTDSGYEQYF

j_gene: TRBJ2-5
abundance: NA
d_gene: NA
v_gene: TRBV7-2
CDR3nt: TGTGCCAGCAGCTTAGACGTCCGTAGCAGGGAGACCCAGTACTTC
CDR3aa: CASSLDVRSRETQYF

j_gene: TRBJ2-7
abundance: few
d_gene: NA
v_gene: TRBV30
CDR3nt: TGTGCCTGGAGTGTACAAACAGTCCACGAGCAGTACTTC
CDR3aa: CAWSVQTVHEQYF

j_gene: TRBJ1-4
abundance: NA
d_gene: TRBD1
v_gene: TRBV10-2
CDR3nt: TGCGCCAGCAGTGGAATCCGGGACAGGGAAGGGACAACTAATGAAAAACTGTTTTTT
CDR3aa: CASSGIRDREGTTNEKLFF

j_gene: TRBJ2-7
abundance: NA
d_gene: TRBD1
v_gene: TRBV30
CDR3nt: TGTGCCTGGAGTGGGTCTCCCTGGACAGGCGGCGAGCAGTACTTC
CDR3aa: CAWSGSPWTGGEQYF

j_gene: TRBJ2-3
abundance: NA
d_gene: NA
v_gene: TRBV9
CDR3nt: TGTGCCAGCAGCGTACGAGGTGCAGATACGCAGTATTTT
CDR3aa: CASSVRGADTQYF

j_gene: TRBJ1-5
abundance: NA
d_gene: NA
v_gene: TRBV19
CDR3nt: TGTGCCAGTAGTATTGACAGTTATAGCAATCAGCCCCAGCATTTT
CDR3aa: CASSIDSYSNQPQHF

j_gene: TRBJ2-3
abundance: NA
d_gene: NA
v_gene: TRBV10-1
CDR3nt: TGCGCCAGCAGTGCGGGCCACACAGGGGGGGTAACGCAGTATTTT
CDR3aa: CASSAGHTGGVTQYF

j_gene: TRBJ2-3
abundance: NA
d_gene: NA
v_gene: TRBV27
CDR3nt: TGTGCCAGCGGGTTACTAAGAAGCACAGATACGCAGTATTTT
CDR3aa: CASGLLRSTDTQYF

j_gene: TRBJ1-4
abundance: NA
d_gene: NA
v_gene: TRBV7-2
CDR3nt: TGTGCCAGCAGCTTAACGCGGCTAACTAATGAAAAACTGTTTTTT
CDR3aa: CASSLTRLTNEKLFF

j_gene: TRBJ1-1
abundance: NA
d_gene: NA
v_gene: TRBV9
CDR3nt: TGTGCCAGCAGCGTATCGGGGGGGCCCATGAACACTGAAGCTTTCTTT
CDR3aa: CASSVSGGPMNTEAFF

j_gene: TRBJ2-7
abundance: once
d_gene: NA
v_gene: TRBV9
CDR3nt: TGTGCCAGCAGCCCAGGCGGGCAATCCGAGCAGTACTTC
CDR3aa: CASSPGGQSEQYF

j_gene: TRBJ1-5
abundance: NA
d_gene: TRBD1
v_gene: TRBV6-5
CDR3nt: TGTGCCAGCAGTCTGTTACAGGGGAATCAGCCCCAGCATTTT
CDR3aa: CASSLLQGNQPQHF

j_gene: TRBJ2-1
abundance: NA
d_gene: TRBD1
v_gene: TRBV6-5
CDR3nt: TGTGCCAGCAGCCCCTTGGGACAGCCCAATGAGCAGTTCTTC
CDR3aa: CASSPLGQPNEQFF

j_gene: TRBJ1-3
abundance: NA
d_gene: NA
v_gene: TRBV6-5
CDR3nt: TGTGCCAGCAGTTGGGGAAACACCATATATTTT
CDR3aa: CASSWGNTIYF

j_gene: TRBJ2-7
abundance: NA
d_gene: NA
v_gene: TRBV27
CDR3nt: TGTGCCAGCAGTCCCCGCTCTGCGGACTCCTACGAGCAGTACTTC
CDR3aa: CASSPRSADSYEQYF

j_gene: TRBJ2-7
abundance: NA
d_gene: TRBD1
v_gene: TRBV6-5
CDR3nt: TGTGCCAGCAGCCCTTCCGGGACAGCTGACTACGAGCAGTACTTC
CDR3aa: CASSPSGTADYEQYF

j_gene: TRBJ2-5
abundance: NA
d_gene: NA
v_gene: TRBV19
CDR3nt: TGTGCCAGTAGTATAGATCGACTGGGAGCGGGAGAGACCCAGTACTTC
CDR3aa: CASSIDRLGAGETQYF

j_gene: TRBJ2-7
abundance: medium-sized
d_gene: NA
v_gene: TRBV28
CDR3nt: TGTGCCAGCAGTTTATTCCTCTCGACGGCCAATCGATACGAGCAGTACTTC
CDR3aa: CASSLFLSTANRYEQYF

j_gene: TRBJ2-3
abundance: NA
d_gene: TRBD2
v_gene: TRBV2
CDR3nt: TGTGCCAGGGCTAGCGGGAGGACAGATACGCAGTATTTT
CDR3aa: CARASGRTDTQYF

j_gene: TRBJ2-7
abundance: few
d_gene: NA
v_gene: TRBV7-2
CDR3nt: TGTGCCAGCAGCTTAGTTGGGGGCACGGGAGGCTACGAGCAGTACTTC
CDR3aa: CASSLVGGTGGYEQYF

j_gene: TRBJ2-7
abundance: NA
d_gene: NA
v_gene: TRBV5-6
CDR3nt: TGTGCCAGCAGTACTCTTTCCTACGAGCAGTACTTC
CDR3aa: CASSTLSYEQYF

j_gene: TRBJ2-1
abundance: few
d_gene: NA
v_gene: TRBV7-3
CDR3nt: TGTGCCAGCAGCTTAAAGGGGTCGAGCTCCTACAATGAGCAGTTCTTC
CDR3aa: CASSLKGSSSYNEQFF

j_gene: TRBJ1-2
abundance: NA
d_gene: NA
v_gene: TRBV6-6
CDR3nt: TGTGCCATCTCGGACAGTCCTAACTATGGCTACACCTTC
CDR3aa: CAISDSPNYGYTF

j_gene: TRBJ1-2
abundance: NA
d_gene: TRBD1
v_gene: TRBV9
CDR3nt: TGTGCCAGCAGCGTAGAAAATCCGGGACAGGGGAGTAGGTATGGCTACACCTTC
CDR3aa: CASSVENPGQGSRYGYTF

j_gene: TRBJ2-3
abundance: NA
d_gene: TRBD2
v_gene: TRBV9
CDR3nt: TGTGCCAGCAGCGAACGGGGGGTTCGCACAGATACGCAGTATTTT
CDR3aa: CASSERGVRTDTQYF

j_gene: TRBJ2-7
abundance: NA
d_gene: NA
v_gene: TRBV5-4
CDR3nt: TGTGCCAGCAGCTCGGGGACTCAGGGATCCTACGAGCAGTACTTC
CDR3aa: CASSSGTQGSYEQYF

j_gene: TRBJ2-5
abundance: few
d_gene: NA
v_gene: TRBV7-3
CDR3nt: TGTGCCAGCAGCAGAACCGGTGACCCCCGAGAGACCCAGTACTTC
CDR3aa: CASSRTGDPRETQYF

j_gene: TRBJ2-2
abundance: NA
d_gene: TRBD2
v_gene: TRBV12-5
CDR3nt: TGTGCTAGTGGCCTGGGACTAGCGGGGACCGGGGAGCTGTTTTTT
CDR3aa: CASGLGLAGTGELFF

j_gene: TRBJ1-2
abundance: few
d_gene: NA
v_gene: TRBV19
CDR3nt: TGTGCCAGTAGTCGCGGACTGGGCCCTCTCGGCTACACCTTC
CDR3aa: CASSRGLGPLGYTF